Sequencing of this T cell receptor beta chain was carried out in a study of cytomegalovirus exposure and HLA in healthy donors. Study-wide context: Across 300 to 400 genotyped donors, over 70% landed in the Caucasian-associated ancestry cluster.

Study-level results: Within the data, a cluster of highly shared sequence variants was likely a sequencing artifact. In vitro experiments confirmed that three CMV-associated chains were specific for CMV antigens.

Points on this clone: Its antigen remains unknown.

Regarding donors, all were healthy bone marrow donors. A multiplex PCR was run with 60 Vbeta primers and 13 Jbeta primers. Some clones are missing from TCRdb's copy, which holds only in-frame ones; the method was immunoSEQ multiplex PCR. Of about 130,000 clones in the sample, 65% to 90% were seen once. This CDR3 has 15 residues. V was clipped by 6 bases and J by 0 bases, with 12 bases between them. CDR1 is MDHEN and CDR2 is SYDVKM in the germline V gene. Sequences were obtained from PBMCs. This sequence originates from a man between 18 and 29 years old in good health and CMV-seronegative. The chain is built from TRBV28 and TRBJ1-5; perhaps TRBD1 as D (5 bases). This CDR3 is CASSIVQDSNQPQHF. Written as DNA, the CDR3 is TGTGCCAGCAGCATCGTACAGGATAGCAATCAGCCCCAGCATTTT.